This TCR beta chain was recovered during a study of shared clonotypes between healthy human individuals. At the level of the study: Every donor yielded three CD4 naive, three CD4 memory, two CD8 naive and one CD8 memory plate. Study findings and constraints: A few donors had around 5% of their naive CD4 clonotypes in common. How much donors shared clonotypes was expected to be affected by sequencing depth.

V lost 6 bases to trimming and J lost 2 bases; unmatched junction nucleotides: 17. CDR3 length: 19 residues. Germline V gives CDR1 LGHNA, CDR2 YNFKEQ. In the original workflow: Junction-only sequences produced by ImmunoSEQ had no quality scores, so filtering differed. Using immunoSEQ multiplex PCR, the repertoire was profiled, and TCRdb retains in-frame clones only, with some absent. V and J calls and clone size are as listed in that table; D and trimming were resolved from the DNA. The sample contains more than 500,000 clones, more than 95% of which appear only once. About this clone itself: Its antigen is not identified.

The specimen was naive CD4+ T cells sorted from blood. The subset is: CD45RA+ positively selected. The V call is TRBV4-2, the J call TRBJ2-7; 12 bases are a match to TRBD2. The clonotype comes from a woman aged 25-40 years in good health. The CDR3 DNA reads TGTGCCAGCAGATCAACGCACAGGCGACTAGCGGGAGACCCCTACGAGCAGTACTTC. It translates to CASRSTHRRLAGDPYEQYF.